This T cell receptor (beta chain) stems from a study of cytomegalovirus exposure and HLA in healthy donors. Study context: Of all 400 or so donors who were genotyped, about 80% belonged to the Caucasian-associated ancestry cluster.

Regarding this clone: The antigen is undetermined.

The CDR3 runs 16 residues. Per the germline V gene, CDR1 is MNHEY and CDR2 is SMNVEV (reference sequence). The junction had 14 bases not matched to a gene; V was cut back by 6 bases and J by 4 bases. PCR amplification relied on 60 Vbeta primers (plus 13 Jbeta primers). Method: immunoSEQ multiplex PCR; TCRdb's copy keeps in-frame clones and lacks some. The repertoire holds approximately 100,000 clones, 60% to 80% seen once, with less than 3% in the top ten. Study results and caveats: A later analysis appeared to link common viral pathogens to several of the most significant clusters. Both high specificity and high sensitivity reportedly marked the classifier's diagnosis of cytomegalovirus status. Under in vitro conditions, three CMV-associated chains were confirmed as specific for CMV antigens.

The sequenced material came from PBMCs. The TCR was taken from a female donor in good health and CMV-seronegative. This chain links TRBV27 with TRBJ1-1; 7 nucleotides align to TRBD1. DNA for the CDR3: TGTGCCAGCAGGGTTGGAGACAGGGTGGATCCCACTGAAGCTTTCTTT. Translation: CASRVGDRVDPTEAFF.